The 30 T cell receptor beta chains listed next were all sequenced from one sample in a study of STAT5B mutations in CD4+ large granular lymphocyte leukemia. Sequencing was performed with immunoSEQ multiplex PCR; in TCRdb, only in-frame clones are kept and a portion is missing. The sample holds under 50,000 clones, roughly 80% seen once. The sample taken for sequencing was CD4+ T cells from blood buffy coats. The source is a human donor in good health.

The chain joins TRBV9 to TRBJ2-5, with a weak D call TRBD1 (5 bases). Germline V gene sequence: CDR1 SGDLS, CDR2 YYNGEE. CDR3 size: 14 residues. The V gene lost 3 bases and the J gene lost 0 bases, with 9 bases spanning the gap. CDR3 in DNA: TGTGCCAGCAGCGAGGGGCGTAACCAAGAGACCCAGTACTTC. Amino acids: CASSEGRNQETQYF. Full variable domain (missing parts from reference TRBV9 and TRBJ2-5): DSGVTQTPKHLITATGQRVTLRCSPRSGDLSVYWYQQSLDQGLQFLIQYYNGEERAKGNILERFSAQQFPDLHSELNLSSLELGDSALYFCASSEGRNQETQYFGPGTRLLVL.

The V and J genes are TRBV5-4 and TRBJ1-4; TRBD1 is a possible D gene (6 bases). Germline CDR1 reads SGHNT; CDR2 reads YYREEE (reference sequence). Deletions cut 3 bases from V and 13 bases from J, with 19 bases between. The CDR3 has 14 residues. Written as DNA, the CDR3 is TGTGCCAGCAGCTCCGAACGACAGGTTCCGCGACTGTTTTTT. This codes for CASSSERQVPRLFF.

The chain is built from TRBV7-3 and TRBJ1-1; no definite D call. Per germline, CDR1 SGHTA and CDR2 FQGTGA. Trimming stripped 5 bases from V and 0 bases from J, with 7 bases between. This CDR3 region has 13 residues. Here the CDR3 reads CASSLSVNTEAFF. CDR3 in DNA: TGTGCCAGCAGCCTCTCGGTGAACACTGAAGCTTTCTTT.

The chain recombines TRBV7-9 with TRBJ1-6; TRBD1 might be the D (6 bases). Germline V gives CDR1 SEHNR, CDR2 FQNEAQ (reference sequence). V was shortened by 5 bases and J by 8 bases, with 10 bases between the two germline ends. CDR3 length equals 13 residues. CDR3 DNA sequence: TGTGCCAGCAGCCCGAGGGGGGATTCACCCCTCCACTTT. It yields the protein CASSPRGDSPLHF.

The chain recombines TRBV6-4 with TRBJ2-3, with a tentative D call TRBD2 (6 bases). Germline CDR1 MRHNA, CDR2 SNTAGT. V lost 6 bases, J lost 2 bases, and 15 bases lay in between. The CDR3 runs to 15 residues. Here the CDR3 DNA reads TGTGCCAGCAGGCGCGGGACTTTAAACACAGATACGCAGTATTTT. As protein: CASRRGTLNTDTQYF.

V usage is TRBV5-1 and J usage is TRBJ2-2; D assignment may be TRBD1 or TRBD2 (5 bases each). This CDR3 contains 16 residues. Germline CDR1 is SGHRS and CDR2 is YFSETQ. V lost 4 bases and J 5 bases, leaving 18 bases between the germline ends. CDR3 residues: CASSPQPPGPTGELFF. CDR3 in DNA: TGCGCCAGCAGCCCACAGCCCCCGGGACCGACCGGGGAGCTGTTTTTT.

V is TRBV4-2 and J is TRBJ2-2; TRBD2 matches 7 bases. The CDR3 runs to 16 residues. CDR1 is LGHNA, CDR2 YNFKEQ, per germline. V trimming: 3 bases; J trimming: 6 bases; junction bases outside the gene matches: 10. In nucleotides, the CDR3 is TGTGCCAGCAGCCAGCACACCGGGACTACGTCCGGGGAGCTGTTTTTT. Translation gives CASSQHTGTTSGELFF.

A note on this clone: At the DNA level, this CDR3 is encoded by other sequences in the same sample as well. This chain uses TRBV11-2 with TRBJ1-1, with D perhaps TRBD1 (5 bases). V was trimmed by 0 bases and J by 5 bases, leaving 10 bases between them. The CDR3 covers 14 residues. Germline lookup yields CDR1 SGHAT and CDR2 FQNNGV. The chain's CDR3 is CASSLDGGGTEAFF. The CDR3 coding sequence is TGTGCCAGCAGCTTAGATGGGGGGGGGACTGAAGCTTTCTTT.

The V call is TRBV10-3, the J call TRBJ2-3, with 9 bases matching TRBD1. The junction had 7 bases not matched to a gene; V was cut back by 2 bases and J by 4 bases. The germline V gene has CDR1 ENHRY and CDR2 SYGVKD. This CDR3 has 16 residues. The CDR3 DNA reads as TGTGCCATCAGTGAGCCGGGACAGGGAGCGGCAGATACGCAGTATTTT. It yields the protein CAISEPGQGAADTQYF.

CDR3 sequence (DNA): TGTGCCAGCTCACCACAGGACTATGGCTACACCTTC. This codes for CASSPQDYGYTF. The rearrangement uses TRBV18 and TRBJ1-2; D not resolved. This CDR3 has 12 amino acids. V dropped 1 base and J dropped 3 bases, with 3 bases sitting between them. Germline-derived CDR1 and CDR2 are KGHSH and LQKENI.

Only a few counts were recorded for this clone. The chain has TRBV7-9 and TRBJ2-7; D is uncertain. The CDR3 length is 11 residues. The germline V gene encodes CDR1 SEHNR and CDR2 FQNEAQ (reference sequence). With 3 bases removed from V and 3 bases from J, the gap between germline ends came to 3 bases. Here the CDR3 reads CASSFNYEQYF. In nucleotides, the CDR3 is TGTGCCAGCAGCTTCAACTACGAGCAGTACTTC.

This clone is a singleton in its sample. The chain links TRBV15 to TRBJ2-1; no definite D call. Germline V gene data show CDR1 as LNHNV and CDR2 as YYDKDF (reference sequence). The CDR3 has 12 residues. V was shortened by 0 bases and J by 14 bases, with 11 bases between the two germline ends. The chain's CDR3 is CATSREGETEFF. As DNA, the CDR3 is TGTGCCACCAGCAGAGAGGGCGAAACTGAGTTCTTC.

The gene calls are TRBV29-1 and TRBJ1-3; D possibly corresponds to TRBD1 (5 bases). Germline CDR1 and CDR2: SQVTM and ANQGSEA. Trimming stripped 3 bases from V and 4 bases from J, with 10 bases between. This CDR3 comprises 13 residues. CDR3 sequence reads: CSVDAGQGNTIYF. CDR3 nucleotide sequence: TGCAGCGTTGATGCGGGGCAAGGAAACACCATATATTTT.

This clone was recorded only once. The V and J genes are TRBV29-1 and TRBJ2-2; D might be TRBD1 (6 bases). This CDR3 contains 16 residues. The germline CDR1 and CDR2 sequences are SQVTM and ANQGSEA. Trimming removed 2 bases from V and 3 bases from J, with 16 bases in between. This CDR3 is CSVEKTVRGYTGELFF. CDR3 bases: TGCAGCGTTGAAAAGACCGTTAGGGGGTACACCGGGGAGCTGTTTTTT.

This clone was found once. This chain uses TRBV28 with TRBJ1-4; D ambiguous. Trimming pared 6 bases from V and 6 bases from J, leaving 11 bases between. This CDR3 is 13 amino acids long. Germline V gene sequence: CDR1 MDHEN, CDR2 SYDVKM. CDR3 sequence: CASSDIVHEKLFF. CDR3 DNA sequence: TGTGCCAGCAGCGACATCGTTCATGAAAAACTGTTTTTT.

The chain uses TRBV6-5 and TRBJ2-2; D perhaps matches TRBD1 (6 bases). In germline, CDR1 is MNHEY, CDR2 SVGAGI. The CDR3 has 14 residues. V lost 2 bases and J 6 bases, leaving 10 bases between the germline ends. Here the CDR3 reads CASSYATGPGELFF. The CDR3 region has the DNA TGTGCCAGCAGTTACGCGACAGGTCCCGGGGAGCTGTTTTTT.

The gene calls are TRBV19 and TRBJ1-1; the D is unclear. The CDR3 has 14 amino acids. Germline V gene lookup returns CDR1 LNHDA and CDR2 SQIVND (reference sequence). The ends were cut back, 3 bases at V and 3 bases at J, with 11 bases in the middle. CDR3 sequence (DNA): TGTGCCAGTAGTATCCGGGCAGACGACACTGAAGCTTTCTTT. Protein product: CASSIRADDTEAFF.

The genes are TRBV6-1 and TRBJ1-5; TRBD1 might be the D (5 bases). V lost 8 bases and J 2 bases, leaving 16 bases between the germline ends. The CDR3 loop spans 15 amino acids. Germline V gives CDR1 MNHNS, CDR2 SASEGT. CDR3 in DNA: TGTGCCAGCGGGGGGGTAAGGGACGGCAATCAGCCCCAGCATTTT. It codes for CASGGVRDGNQPQHF.

This chain connects TRBV18 to TRBJ2-3; TRBD2 matches 10 bases. With V trimmed by 0 bases and J by 5 bases, 8 bases remained unmatched. CDR3 length: 17 amino acids. CDR1 and CDR2 from the germline V gene are KGHSH and LQKENI. The CDR3 region is CASSPPQAGGFRDTQYF. The CDR3 DNA reads TGTGCCAGCTCACCACCACAAGCGGGAGGGTTCCGAGATACGCAGTATTTT.

The chain recombines TRBV9 with TRBJ2-2, with TRBD1 as a possible D gene (6 bases). The CDR3 loop spans 15 amino acids. Germline CDR1 is SGDLS and CDR2 is YYNGEE. V lost 0 bases and J lost 1, with 7 bases in between. CDR3: CASSVGTENTGELFF. The CDR3 DNA follows: TGTGCCAGCAGCGTAGGGACAGAGAACACCGGGGAGCTGTTTTTT.

V gene TRBV5-1 combines with J gene TRBJ1-2, with 9 bases lining up with TRBD1. This CDR3 is 14 amino acids long. V lost 2 bases and J lost 8; bases outside the gene matches: 7. CDR1 and CDR2 (germline): SGHRS, YFSETQ. CDR3 nucleotide sequence: TGCGCCAGCAGCTTTCGGACAGGGGAAGGAGGCTACACCTTC. Protein product: CASSFRTGEGGYTF. The whole variable domain, remainder taken from reference TRBV5-1 and TRBJ1-2, is KAGVTQTPRYLIKTRGQQVTLSCSPISGHRSVSWYQQTPGQGLQFLFEYFSETQRNKGNFPGRFSGRQFSNSRSEMNVSTLELGDSALYLCASSFRTGEGGYTFGSGTRLTVV.

The V call is TRBV11-1, the J call TRBJ2-5, with D maybe TRBD1 (6 bases). V shed 5 bases and J shed 3 bases, with 13 bases lying between them. Germline V gives CDR1 SGHAT, CDR2 FQDESV (reference sequence). The CDR3 loop spans 14 amino acids. CDR3 region: CASSRTAIKETQYF. The CDR3 DNA follows: TGTGCCAGCAGCCGGACAGCAATTAAAGAGACCCAGTACTTC.

The genes are TRBV9 and TRBJ1-2, with D possibly TRBD1 on 5 matching bases. V lost 3 bases and J 10 bases, leaving 10 bases between the germline ends. In germline, CDR1 is SGDLS, CDR2 YYNGEE. This CDR3 contains 11 residues. CDR3 loop: CASSAQGTYTF. CDR3 bases: TGTGCCAGCAGCGCTCAGGGTACCTACACCTTC.

The CDR3 loop reads CASRGYGGIVTNYGYTF. In DNA, the CDR3 is TGTGCCAGCAGGGGATACGGGGGCATAGTAACTAACTATGGCTACACCTTC. V usage is TRBV28 and J usage is TRBJ1-2, with D possibly being TRBD1 (6 bases). The germline gives CDR1 MDHEN, CDR2 SYDVKM. Trimming pared 6 bases from V and 0 bases from J, leaving 20 bases between. The CDR3 loop spans 17 amino acids.

The V and J genes are TRBV28 and TRBJ1-2, with 9 bases matching TRBD1. This CDR3 is built from 15 residues. Germline V gene data show CDR1 as MDHEN and CDR2 as SYDVKM. With V trimmed by 6 bases and J by 2 bases, 7 bases remained unmatched. The CDR3 sequence is CASSQGGQGNYGYTF. The CDR3, as DNA: TGTGCCAGCAGCCAAGGGGGACAGGGCAACTATGGCTACACCTTC.

The gene calls are TRBV2 and TRBJ1-5; 7 nucleotides match TRBD1. Germline-derived CDR1 and CDR2 are SNHLY and FYNNEI. The CDR3 totals 15 residues. V trimming: 2 bases; J trimming: 3 bases; junction bases outside the gene matches: 4. DNA of the CDR3: TGTGCCAGCAGTGAAAGGGGACAGTCCAATCAGCCCCAGCATTTT. This sequence encodes CASSERGQSNQPQHF.

The chain couples TRBV6-5 to TRBJ1-2; the D is unclear. The CDR3 sequence is 14 residues long. CDR1 MNHEY and CDR2 SVGAGI come from the germline V gene. Trimming left V 0 bases short and J 5 bases short, with 10 bases between. The CDR3 DNA reads as TGTGCCAGCAGTTACTCGATAGTCGGGTATGGCTACACCTTC. Amino acid sequence: CASSYSIVGYGYTF.

Concerning this clone: The sample holds other DNA sequences that translate to the same CDR3. This CDR3 is CASRGDYYEQYF. The CDR3 DNA follows: TGTGCCAGCAGAGGGGACTACTACGAGCAGTACTTC. The chain couples TRBV2 to TRBJ2-7; 7 nucleotides match TRBD2. With V trimmed by 6 bases and J by 3 bases, 2 bases remained unmatched. CDR1 SNHLY and CDR2 FYNNEI come from the germline V gene. The CDR3 extends over 12 amino acids.

This rearrangement joins TRBV19 to TRBJ2-7; D is possibly TRBD1 or TRBD2 (5 bases each). This CDR3 has 14 residues. Trimming removed 0 bases at V and 6 bases at J, with 12 bases between. CDR1 LNHDA and CDR2 SQIVND come from the germline V gene (reference sequence). This chain's CDR3 is CASSIDRVGTEQYF. CDR3 coding DNA: TGTGCCAGTAGTATAGACAGGGTTGGGACCGAGCAGTACTTC.

The table lists this clone with a few counts. The CDR3 loop reads CASWVSGANVLTF. CDR3 DNA: TGTGCCAGTTGGGTCTCTGGGGCCAACGTCCTGACTTTC. The rearrangement uses TRBV6-1 and TRBJ2-6, with D unresolved. In germline, CDR1 is MNHNS, CDR2 SASEGT. Trimming removed 9 bases at V and 0 bases at J, with 6 bases between. The CDR3 spans 13 residues.